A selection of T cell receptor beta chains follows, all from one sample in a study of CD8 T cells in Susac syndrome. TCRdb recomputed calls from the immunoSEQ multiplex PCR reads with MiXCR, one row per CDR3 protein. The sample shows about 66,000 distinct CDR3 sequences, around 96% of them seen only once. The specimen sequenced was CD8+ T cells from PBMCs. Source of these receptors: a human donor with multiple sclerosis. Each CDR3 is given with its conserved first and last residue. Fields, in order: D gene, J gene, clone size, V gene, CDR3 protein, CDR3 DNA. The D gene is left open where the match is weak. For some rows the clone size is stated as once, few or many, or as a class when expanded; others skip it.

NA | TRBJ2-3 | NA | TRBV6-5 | CATPRGSSTDTQYF | TGTGCCACCCCCAGGGGATCTAGCACAGATACGCAGTATTTT
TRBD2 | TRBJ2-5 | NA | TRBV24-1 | CATSAVGGAQETQYF | TGTGCCACCAGTGCCGTCGGGGGGGCGCAAGAGACCCAGTACTTC
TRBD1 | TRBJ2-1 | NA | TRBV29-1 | CSADRAPNEQFF | TGCAGCGCCGACAGGGCCCCCAATGAGCAGTTCTTC
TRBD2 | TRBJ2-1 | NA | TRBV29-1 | CSVDLGLAGQFF | TGCAGCGTTGATCTCGGGCTAGCGGGGCAGTTCTTC
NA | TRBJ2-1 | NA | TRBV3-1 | CASSQFLGSSGNEQFF | TGTGCCAGCAGCCAATTCCTAGGCTCCTCGGGCAATGAGCAGTTCTTC
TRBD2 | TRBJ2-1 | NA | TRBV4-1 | CASSHPGLALFF | TGCGCCAGCAGCCACCCGGGACTAGCCCTGTTCTTC
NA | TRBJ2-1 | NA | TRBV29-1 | CSVEDFSRKLGNEQFF | TGCAGCGTTGAAGATTTCTCGAGAAAACTGGGCAATGAGCAGTTCTTC
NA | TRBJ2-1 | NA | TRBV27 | CASSLNINNEQFF | TGTGCCAGCAGTTTAAATATCAACAATGAGCAGTTCTTC
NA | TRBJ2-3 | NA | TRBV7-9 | CASSLVVGNRAQYF | TGTGCCAGCAGCTTAGTGGTGGGGAACAGAGCGCAGTATTTT
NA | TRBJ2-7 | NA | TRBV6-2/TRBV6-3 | CASSYSGPYEQYF | TGTGCCAGCAGTTATAGCGGTCCGTACGAGCAGTACTTC
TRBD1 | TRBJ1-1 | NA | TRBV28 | CASSPRTGENTEAFF | TGTGCCAGCAGTCCACGGACAGGGGAGAACACTGAAGCTTTCTTT
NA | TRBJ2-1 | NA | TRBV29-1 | CSVGIDSPQFF | TGCAGCGTTGGTATAGACAGCCCGCAGTTCTTC
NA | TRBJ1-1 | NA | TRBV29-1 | CSVDVQGNTEAFF | TGCAGCGTTGACGTACAGGGGAACACTGAAGCTTTCTTT
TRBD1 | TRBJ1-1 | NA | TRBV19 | CASGDSLNTEAFF | TGTGCCAGTGGGGACAGCCTGAACACTGAAGCTTTCTTT
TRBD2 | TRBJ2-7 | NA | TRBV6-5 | CASSYSTPLAGDYEQYF | TGTGCCAGCAGTTACAGTACCCCACTAGCGGGGGACTACGAGCAGTACTTC
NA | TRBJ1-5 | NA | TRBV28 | CASSLTLNQPQHF | TGTGCCAGCAGTTTAACCCTGAATCAGCCCCAGCATTTT
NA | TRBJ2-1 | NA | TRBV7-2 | CASSLGGIPINEQFF | TGTGCCAGCAGCTTAGGGGGGATCCCCATCAATGAGCAGTTCTTC
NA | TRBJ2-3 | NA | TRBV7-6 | CASSLAGSPDTQYF | TGTGCCAGCAGCTTAGCGGGATCACCAGATACGCAGTATTTT
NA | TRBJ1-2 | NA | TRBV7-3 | CASSSTGTVGYTF | TGTGCCAGCAGCTCTACCGGGACGGTTGGCTACACCTTC
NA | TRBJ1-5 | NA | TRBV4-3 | CASSQGTTGQPQHF | TGCGCCAGCAGCCAAGGGACGACGGGTCAGCCCCAGCATTTT
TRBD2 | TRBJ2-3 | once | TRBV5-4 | CASSSSWRGGYDTQYF | TGTGCCAGCAGCTCCTCCTGGCGGGGGGGCTACGATACGCAGTATTTT
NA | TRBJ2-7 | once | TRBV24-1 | CATSDLFGYEQYF | TGTGCCACCAGTGATTTATTCGGCTACGAGCAGTACTTC
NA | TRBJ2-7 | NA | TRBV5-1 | CASSMPDREWSYEQYF | TGCGCCAGCAGCATGCCCGACCGGGAGTGGTCCTACGAGCAGTACTTC
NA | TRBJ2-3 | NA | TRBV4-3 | CASSRGNSRGDTQYF | TGCGCCAGCAGCCGGGGGAACTCTAGAGGGGATACGCAGTATTTT
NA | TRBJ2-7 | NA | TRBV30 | CAWGIGPFNEQYF | TGTGCCTGGGGGATAGGACCCTTCAACGAGCAGTACTTC
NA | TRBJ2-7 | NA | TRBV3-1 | CASSLGDRPYEQYF | TGTGCCAGCAGCCTAGGGGACCGACCCTACGAGCAGTACTTC
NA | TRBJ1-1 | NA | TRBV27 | CASSALPGRTNTEAFF | TGTGCCAGCAGTGCGCTCCCGGGACGGACGAACACTGAAGCTTTCTTT
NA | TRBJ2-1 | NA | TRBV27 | CATIAESSYNEQFF | TGTGCCACCATAGCGGAGAGCTCCTACAATGAGCAGTTCTTC
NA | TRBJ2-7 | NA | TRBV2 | CASSEPRPGPPDEQYF | TGTGCCAGCAGTGAACCCCGCCCGGGACCCCCGGACGAGCAGTACTTC
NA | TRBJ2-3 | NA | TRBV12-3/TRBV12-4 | CASSLQGDTQYF | TGTGCCAGCAGTTTACAGGGAGATACGCAGTATTTT
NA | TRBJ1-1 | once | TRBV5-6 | CATRAAVPNTEAFF | TGTGCCACACGAGCGGCAGTCCCGAACACTGAAGCTTTCTTT
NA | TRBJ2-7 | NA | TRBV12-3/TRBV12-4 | CASSYTPYEQYF | TGTGCCAGCAGCTATACCCCCTACGAGCAGTACTTC
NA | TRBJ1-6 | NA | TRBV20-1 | CSALQSSYNSPLHF | TGCAGTGCCCTACAGAGCTCCTATAATTCACCCCTCCACTTT
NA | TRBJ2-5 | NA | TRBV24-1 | CATSDRQGGGETQYF | TGTGCCACCAGTGACCGACAGGGAGGCGGTGAGACCCAGTACTTC
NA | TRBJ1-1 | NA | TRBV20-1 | CSASLTGTPNTEAFF | TGCAGTGCTAGCCTAACCGGGACACCGAACACTGAAGCTTTCTTT
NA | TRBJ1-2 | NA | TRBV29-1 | CSVEGGETYGYTF | TGCAGCGTTGAAGGAGGGGAAACCTATGGCTACACCTTC
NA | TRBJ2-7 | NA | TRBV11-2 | CADASWQESSYEQYF | TGTGCCGACGCAAGCTGGCAGGAGAGCTCCTACGAGCAGTACTTC
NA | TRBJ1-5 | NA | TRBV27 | CASSFLGDQPQHF | TGTGCCAGCAGTTTTCTGGGGGATCAGCCCCAGCATTTT
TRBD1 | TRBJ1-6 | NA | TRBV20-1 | CSARDPWDSGNSPLHF | TGCAGTGCTAGAGACCCTTGGGACAGTGGAAATTCACCCCTCCACTTT